A selection of T cell receptor beta chains follows, all from one sample in a study of blood T cell repertoires in COVID-19. Assay used: immunoSEQ multiplex PCR; TCRdb lists only in-frame clones, some missing. The table includes roughly 98,000 clones, around four fifths detected once. Input material: peripheral blood. These receptors all stem from a woman aged 70 to 79 with active or convalescent COVID-19. CDR3s leave out the opening cysteine and the closing phenylalanine or tryptophan.

>TRBJ1-4|TRBV11-2
ASSPWTGDNEKLF
>TRBJ1-2|TRBV6-6
ASRDRQGAVGGYT
>TRBJ2-6|TRBV5-1
ASSLEGGRDLSGANVLT
>TRBJ1-2|TRBV12-3/TRBV12-4
ASTFLEGHGYT
>TRBJ2-3|TRBV5-4
ASSSVTSGGGDTQY
>TRBJ2-3|TRBV7-2
ASSFSGASTDTQY
>TRBJ2-4|TRBV5-8
ASSLGPGQGARMGIQY
>TRBJ1-3|TRBV29-1
SVVEDSGNTIY
>TRBJ1-6|TRBV4-1
ASSQDRDSPLH
>TRBJ1-5|TRBV6-1
ASSEEGQLLSNQPQH
>TRBJ2-1|TRBV7-2
ASSLGGQGFGDNEQF
>TRBJ1-2|TRBV6-5
ASSYSLTGGYGYT
>TRBJ1-2|TRBV19
ATIPGGPYGYT
>TRBJ1-6|TRBV6-1
ASSEDRPGSYNSPLH
>TRBJ2-1|TRBV9
ASSVHTGQYEQF
>TRBJ1-2|TRBV28
ASRQGSNNYGYT
>TRBJ1-6|TRBV3-1/TRBV3-2
ALAPDSPLH
>TRBJ1-2|TRBV6-5
ASRRTRGSHYGYT
>TRBJ2-3|TRBV5-1
ASSRMSAGHTDTQY
>TRBJ1-2|TRBV4-3
ASSQGTGVRNSLANYGYT
>TRBJ2-7|TRBV7-9
ASSLPPGYEQY
>TRBJ2-1|TRBV6-5
VIPGSGVNEQF
>TRBJ1-6|TRBV2
ASSERTGGLNSPLH
>TRBJ2-7|TRBV6-6
ASSLGPDYEQY
>TRBJ2-1|TRBV7-2
ASSKGLAGHNEQF
>TRBJ2-1|TRBV14
ASSQGGPHNEQF
>TRBJ2-5|TRBV7-2
ASSARTSGEETQY
>TRBJ1-1|TRBV5-8
ASKRGFNTEAF
>TRBJ2-1|TRBV2
ASKTGNYNEQF
>TRBJ1-4|TRBV27
ASRKAGTGGNLGNEKLF
>TRBJ1-1|TRBV6-1
ASRYRTDEAF
>TRBJ2-7|TRBV29-1
SVEDGLVGTYEQY
>TRBJ2-5|TRBV12-3/TRBV12-4
ASSIGADQY
>TRBJ1-1|TRBV19
ASSIGTAGRAF
>TRBJ1-1|TRBV25-1
ASSLVSEAF
>TRBJ2-5|TRBV5-4
ASSLGTGGEAQY
>TRBJ2-2|TRBV24-1
ATSQTGAPNTGELF
>TRBJ1-6|TRBV25-1
ASSEVRGPYNSPLH
>TRBJ1-2|TRBV7-8
ASSPAYPGIPNGYT
>TRBJ1-5|TRBV2
ASSELGQSNQPQH
>TRBJ1-6|TRBV6-6
ASSYARGDSPLH
>TRBJ1-4|TRBV4-3
ASSQETGKKLLF
>TRBJ2-3|TRBV5-4
ASSSSLLPTTDTQY
>TRBJ1-2|TRBV10-3
AISGDSNYGYT
>TRBJ1-3|TRBV19
ASSFRSSSGNTIY
>TRBJ1-1|TRBV14
ASSQADTEAF
>TRBJ1-1|TRBV28
ASSLRQLNTEAF
>TRBJ1-4|TRBV18
ASSPRVGEKLF
>TRBJ2-1|TRBV24-1
ATSDPRDIQPSEQF
>TRBJ2-2|TRBV2
ASSDFRGNTGELF
>TRBJ2-7|TRBV28
AIQTLGQSYEQY
>TRBJ1-2|TRBV7-9
ASSFWGLQSSSYGYT
>TRBJ1-3|TRBV4-1
ASSQTGGSGNTIY
>TRBJ2-7|TRBV6-6
ATQGVNRDSEQY
>TRBJ1-2|TRBV5-5
ASSTTQGYYGYT